What follows is one TCR beta chain and its context. Its matching antigen is unknown. Among the 120 or so subjects of the validation cohort, separate from the roughly 670-subject first cohort, were the donors. Trimming pared 4 bases from V and 0 bases from J, leaving 8 bases between. The CDR3 covers 13 residues. Germline V gene lookup returns CDR1 SGHTS and CDR2 YDEGEE. Libraries were prepared by immunoSEQ multiplex PCR; TCRdb keeps only in-frame clonotypes and omits some of them. The profile covers a few hundred thousand clones, with over 80% appearing a single time and 0.8% to 1.2% taken by the ten largest. The data were obtained in a study of cytomegalovirus exposure and HLA in healthy donors. Study-wide results and caveats: Across donors, most TCRs were seen rarely, yet some public ones were widespread.

The chain is built from TRBV5-8 and TRBJ2-7; maybe TRBD1 (5 bases). The TCR originated in a woman aged 18 to 35 in good health and CMV-seronegative. The material sequenced was PBMCs. In nucleotides, the CDR3 is TGTGCCAGCAGCAAGGACAACTCCTACGAGCAGTACTTC. As protein: CASSKDNSYEQYF.